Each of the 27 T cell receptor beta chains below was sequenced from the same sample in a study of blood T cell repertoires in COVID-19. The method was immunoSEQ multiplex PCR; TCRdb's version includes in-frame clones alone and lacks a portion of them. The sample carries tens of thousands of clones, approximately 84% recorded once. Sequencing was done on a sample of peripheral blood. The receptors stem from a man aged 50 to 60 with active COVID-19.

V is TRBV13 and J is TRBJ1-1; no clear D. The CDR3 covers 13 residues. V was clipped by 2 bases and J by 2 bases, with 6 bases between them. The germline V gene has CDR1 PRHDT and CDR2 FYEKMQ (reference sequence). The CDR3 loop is CASSLRVNTEAFF. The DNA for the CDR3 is TGTGCCAGCAGCTTAAGAGTAAACACTGAAGCTTTCTTT.

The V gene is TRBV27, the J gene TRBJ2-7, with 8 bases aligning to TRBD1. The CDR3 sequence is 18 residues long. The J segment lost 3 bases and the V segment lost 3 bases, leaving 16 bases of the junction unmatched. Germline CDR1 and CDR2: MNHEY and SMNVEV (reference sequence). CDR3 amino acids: CASSFVQGADENLYEQYF. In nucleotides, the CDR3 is TGTGCCAGCAGTTTCGTGCAGGGGGCAGACGAGAATCTCTACGAGCAGTACTTC.

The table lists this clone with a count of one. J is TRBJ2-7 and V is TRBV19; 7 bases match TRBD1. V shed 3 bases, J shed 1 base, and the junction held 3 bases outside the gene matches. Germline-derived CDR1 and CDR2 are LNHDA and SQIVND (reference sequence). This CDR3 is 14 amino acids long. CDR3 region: CASSILGQSYEQYF. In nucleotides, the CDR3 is TGTGCCAGTAGTATTTTGGGACAGTCCTACGAGCAGTACTTC.

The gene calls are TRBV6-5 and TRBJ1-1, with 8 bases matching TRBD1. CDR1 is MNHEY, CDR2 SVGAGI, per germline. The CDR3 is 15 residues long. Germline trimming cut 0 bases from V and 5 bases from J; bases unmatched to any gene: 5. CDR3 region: CASSYSRTGKTEAFF. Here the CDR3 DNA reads TGTGCCAGCAGTTACTCGAGGACAGGGAAAACTGAAGCTTTCTTT.

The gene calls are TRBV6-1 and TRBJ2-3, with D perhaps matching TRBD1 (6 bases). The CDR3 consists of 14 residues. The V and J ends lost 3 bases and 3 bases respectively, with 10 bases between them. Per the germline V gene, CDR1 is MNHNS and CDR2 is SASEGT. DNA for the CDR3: TGTGCCAGCAGTGATGACAGGACTACAGATACGCAGTATTTT. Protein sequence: CASSDDRTTDTQYF.

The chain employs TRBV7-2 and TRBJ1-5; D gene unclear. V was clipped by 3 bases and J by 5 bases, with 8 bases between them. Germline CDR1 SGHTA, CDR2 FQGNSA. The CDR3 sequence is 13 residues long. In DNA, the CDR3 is TGTGCCAGCAGCTTGGGCATCCATCAGCCCCAGCATTTT. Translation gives CASSLGIHQPQHF.

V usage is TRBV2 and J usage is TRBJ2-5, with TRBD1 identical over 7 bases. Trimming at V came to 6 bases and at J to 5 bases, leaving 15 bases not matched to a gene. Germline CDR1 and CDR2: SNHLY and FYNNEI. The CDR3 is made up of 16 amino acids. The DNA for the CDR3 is TGTGCCAGCAGCCGACAGGGTGTTAGTTTTCGGGAGACCCAGTACTTC. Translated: CASSRQGVSFRETQYF. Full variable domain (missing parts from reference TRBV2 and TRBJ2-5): EPEVTQTPSHQVTQMGQEVILRCVPISNHLYFYWYRQILGQKVEFLVSFYNNEISEKSEIFDDQFSVERPDGSNFTLKIRSTKLEDSAMYFCASSRQGVSFRETQYFGPGTRLLVL.

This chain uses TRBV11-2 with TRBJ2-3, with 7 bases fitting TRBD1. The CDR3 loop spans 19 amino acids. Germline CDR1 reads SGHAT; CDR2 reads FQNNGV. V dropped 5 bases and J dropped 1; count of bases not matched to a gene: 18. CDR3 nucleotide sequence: TGTGCCAGCAGCGCGCCTCGCACAGGGGCTTTAATGGGCACAGATACGCAGTATTTT. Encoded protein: CASSAPRTGALMGTDTQYF.

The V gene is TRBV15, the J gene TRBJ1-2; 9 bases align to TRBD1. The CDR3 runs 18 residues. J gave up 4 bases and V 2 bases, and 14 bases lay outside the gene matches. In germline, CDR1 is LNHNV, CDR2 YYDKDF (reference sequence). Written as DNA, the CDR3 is TGTGCCACCAGCAGATCTCAGAACCGACAGGGGGGTACCTATGGCTACACCTTC. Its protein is CATSRSQNRQGGTYGYTF.

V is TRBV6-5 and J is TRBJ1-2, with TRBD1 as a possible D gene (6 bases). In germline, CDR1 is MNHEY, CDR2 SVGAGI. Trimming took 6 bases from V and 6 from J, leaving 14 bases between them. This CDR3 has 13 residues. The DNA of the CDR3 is TGTGCCAGCAGCTTAACAGGGTCGGATGGCTACACCTTC. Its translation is CASSLTGSDGYTF.

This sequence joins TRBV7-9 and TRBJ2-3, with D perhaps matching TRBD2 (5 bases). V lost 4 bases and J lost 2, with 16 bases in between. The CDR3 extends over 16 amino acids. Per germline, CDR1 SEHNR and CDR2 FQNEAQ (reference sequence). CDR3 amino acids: CASSSSGGPSTDTQYF. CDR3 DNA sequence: TGTGCCAGCAGCTCCTCCGGCGGGCCTTCCACAGATACGCAGTATTTT.

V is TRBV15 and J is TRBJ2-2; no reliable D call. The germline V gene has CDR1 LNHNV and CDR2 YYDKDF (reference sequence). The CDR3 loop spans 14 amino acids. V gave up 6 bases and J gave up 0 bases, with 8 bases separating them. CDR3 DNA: TGTGCCACCAGGTCAACTGCGAACACCGGGGAGCTGTTTTTT. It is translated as CATRSTANTGELFF.

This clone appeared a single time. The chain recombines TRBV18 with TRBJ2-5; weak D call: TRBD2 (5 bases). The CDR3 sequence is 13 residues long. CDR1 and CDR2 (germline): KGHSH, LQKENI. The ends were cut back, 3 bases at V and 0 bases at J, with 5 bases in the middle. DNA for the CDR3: TGTGCCAGCTCACCCGGGGACCAAGAGACCCAGTACTTC. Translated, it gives CASSPGDQETQYF.

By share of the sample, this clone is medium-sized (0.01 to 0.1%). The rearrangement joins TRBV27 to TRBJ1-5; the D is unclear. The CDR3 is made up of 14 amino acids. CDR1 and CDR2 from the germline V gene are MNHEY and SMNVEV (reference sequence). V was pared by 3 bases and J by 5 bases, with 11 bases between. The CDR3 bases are TGTGCCAGCAGTTTTGCTGGGAGATATCAGCCCCAGCATTTT. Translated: CASSFAGRYQPQHF.

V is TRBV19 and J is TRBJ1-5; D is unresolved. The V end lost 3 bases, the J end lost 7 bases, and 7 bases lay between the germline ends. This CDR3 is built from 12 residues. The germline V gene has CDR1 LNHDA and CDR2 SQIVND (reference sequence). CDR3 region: CASSIPPQPQHF. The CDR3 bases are TGTGCCAGTAGTATCCCCCCACAGCCCCAGCATTTT.

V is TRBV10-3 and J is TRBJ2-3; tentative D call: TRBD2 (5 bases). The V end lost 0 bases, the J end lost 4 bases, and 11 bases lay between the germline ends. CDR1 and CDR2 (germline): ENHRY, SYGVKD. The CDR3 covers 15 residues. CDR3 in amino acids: CAISESSSLADTQYF. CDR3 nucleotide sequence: TGTGCCATCAGTGAGTCGTCTAGCTTGGCAGATACGCAGTATTTT.

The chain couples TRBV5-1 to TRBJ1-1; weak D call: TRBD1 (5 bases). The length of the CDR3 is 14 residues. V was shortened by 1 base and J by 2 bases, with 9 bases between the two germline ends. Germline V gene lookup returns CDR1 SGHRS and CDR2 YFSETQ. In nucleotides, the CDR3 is TGCGCCAGCAGCTTGTCCGGGACTAACACTGAAGCTTTCTTT. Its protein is CASSLSGTNTEAFF.

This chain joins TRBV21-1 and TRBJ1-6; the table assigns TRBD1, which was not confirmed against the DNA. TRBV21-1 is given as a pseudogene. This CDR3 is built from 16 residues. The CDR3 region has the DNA TGTGCCAGCATTCCAGTGGCAGGGGCTAGTAATTCACCCCTCCACTTT. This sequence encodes CASIPVAGASNSPLHF.

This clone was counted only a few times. The CDR3 nucleotides are TGTGCCACCAGCAGAGAGGGGGCGGTTACCCACGAGCAGTACTTC. It is translated as CATSREGAVTHEQYF. V is TRBV15 and J is TRBJ2-7, with a tentative D call TRBD1 (6 bases). V was trimmed by 0 bases and J by 5 bases, leaving 14 bases between them. CDR1 LNHNV and CDR2 YYDKDF come from the germline V gene (reference sequence). The CDR3 sequence is 15 residues long. Combining the CDR3 with reference TRBV15 and TRBJ2-7 gives the whole variable domain DAMVIQNPRYQVTQFGKPVTLSCSQTLNHNVMYWYQQKSSQAPKLLFHYYDKDFNNEADTPDNFQSRRPNTSFCFLDIRSPGLGDTAMYLCATSREGAVTHEQYFGPGTRLTVT.

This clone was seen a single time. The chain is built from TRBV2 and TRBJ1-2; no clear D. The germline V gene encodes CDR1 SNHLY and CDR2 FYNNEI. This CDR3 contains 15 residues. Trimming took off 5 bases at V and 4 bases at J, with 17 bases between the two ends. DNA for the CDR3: TGTGCCAGCAGTCCGACGGGAGAGTCGCCCTATGGCTACACCTTC. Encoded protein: CASSPTGESPYGYTF.

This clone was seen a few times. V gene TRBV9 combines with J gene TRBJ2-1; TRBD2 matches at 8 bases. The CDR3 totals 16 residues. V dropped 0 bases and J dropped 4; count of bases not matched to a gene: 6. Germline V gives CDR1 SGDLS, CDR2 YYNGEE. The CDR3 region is CASSVARSGGYNEQFF. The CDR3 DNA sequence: TGTGCCAGCAGCGTAGCTAGAAGCGGGGGTTACAATGAGCAGTTCTTC.

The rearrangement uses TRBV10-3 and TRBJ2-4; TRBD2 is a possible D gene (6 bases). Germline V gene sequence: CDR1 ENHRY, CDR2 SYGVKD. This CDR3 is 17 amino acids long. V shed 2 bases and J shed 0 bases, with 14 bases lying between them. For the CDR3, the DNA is TGTGCCATCAGTGAGACCCCGGGACTCCCAGCCAAAAACATTCAGTACTTC. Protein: CAISETPGLPAKNIQYF.

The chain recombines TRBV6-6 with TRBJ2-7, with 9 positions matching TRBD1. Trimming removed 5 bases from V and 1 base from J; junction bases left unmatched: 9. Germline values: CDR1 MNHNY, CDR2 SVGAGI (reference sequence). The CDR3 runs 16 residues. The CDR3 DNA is TGTGCCAGCAGTCGAACCGGGACAGGGCCTTCCTACGAGCAGTACTTC. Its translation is CASSRTGTGPSYEQYF.

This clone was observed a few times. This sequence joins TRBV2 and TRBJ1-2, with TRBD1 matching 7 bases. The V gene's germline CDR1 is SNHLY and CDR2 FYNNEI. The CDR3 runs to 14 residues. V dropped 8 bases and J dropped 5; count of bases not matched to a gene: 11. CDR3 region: CASSTRQGSYGYTF. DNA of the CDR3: TGTGCCAGCTCAACCAGACAGGGAAGTTATGGCTACACCTTC.

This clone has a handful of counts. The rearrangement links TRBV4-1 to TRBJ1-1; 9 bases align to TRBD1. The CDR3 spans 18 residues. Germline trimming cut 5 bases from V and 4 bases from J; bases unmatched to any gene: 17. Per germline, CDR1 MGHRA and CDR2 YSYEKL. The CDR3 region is CASSMRPGTGSIGTEAFF. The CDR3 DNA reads TGCGCCAGCAGCATGCGTCCCGGGACAGGGAGTATAGGCACTGAAGCTTTCTTT.

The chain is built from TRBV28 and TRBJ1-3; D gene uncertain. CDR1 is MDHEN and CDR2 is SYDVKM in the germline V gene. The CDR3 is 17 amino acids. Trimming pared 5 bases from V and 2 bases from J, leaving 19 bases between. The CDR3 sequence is CASSPTSPSLAGNTIYF. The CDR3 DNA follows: TGTGCCAGCAGTCCCACCAGTCCCTCACTAGCTGGAAACACCATATATTTT.

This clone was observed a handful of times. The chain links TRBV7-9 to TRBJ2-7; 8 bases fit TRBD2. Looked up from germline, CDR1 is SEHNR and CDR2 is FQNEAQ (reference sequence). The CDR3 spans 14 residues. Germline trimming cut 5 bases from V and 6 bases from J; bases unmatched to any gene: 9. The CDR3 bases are TGTGCCAGCAGCGATCCGGGGGGGGAAGTCGAGCAGTACTTC. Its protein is CASSDPGGEVEQYF.